This TCR beta chain emerged from a study of control samples from healthy donors and cancer patients. Assay used: immunoSEQ multiplex PCR; TCRdb lists only in-frame clones, some missing. The sample records fewer than 60,000 clones, roughly 96% being singletons. Sample: blood. The TCR originated in a man younger than 40 in good health.

CDR3 sequence (DNA): TGTGCCAGCAGGAGGGAGGGGACAGGGAATTCACCCCTCCACTTT. Translation: CASRREGTGNSPLHF. The V call is TRBV5-6, the J call TRBJ1-6, with 9 nucleotides matching TRBD1. Germline loops: CDR1 SGHDT, CDR2 YYEEEE. V dropped 5 bases and J dropped 7; count of bases not matched to a gene: 7. CDR3 length: 15 residues.